This T cell receptor beta chain was sequenced for a study of neurological immune-mediated disorders. The cDNA was generated through 5'RACE incorporating 10-nucleotide random UMIs. Each CDR3 protein gets one entry after TCRdb re-called the 5' RACE reads with MiXCR. The repertoire holds roughly 48,000 distinct CDR3 sequences, with 4.5% to 7% as singletons. The study's findings and limits: A possible signature was seen in one related-CDR3 cluster, into which phylogenetic grouping placed the repertoires of 18 of 34 multiple sclerosis patients.

Ten or more counts support this clonotype. Its cognate antigen is unknown. The V segment lost 3 bases and the J segment 9 bases; nucleotides outside the gene matches: 12. In germline, CDR1 is LGHDT, CDR2 YNNKEL (reference sequence). The CDR3 consists of 17 residues. The chain couples TRBV3-1 to TRBJ2-1; 12 bases are a match to TRBD2. Sample: CD4+ T cells from blood. This receptor was identified in a woman under 30 with multiple sclerosis. DNA of the CDR3: TGTGCCAGCAGCCAGGCTAGCGGGGGGGCCGGCGCTGGTGAGCAGTTCTTC. Translated: CASSQASGGAGAGEQFF.